The 32 T cell receptor beta chains given below trace back to one sample, sequenced in a study of human thymus T cells. During corrective heart surgery, resections were taken, and the thymus tissue came from them. Generated by immunoSEQ multiplex PCR, the TCRdb table keeps only in-frame clones and is missing some. The table shows tens of thousands of clones, with 85% to 95% occurring only once. Sequenced: thymus tissue. Receptors originate from a girl under three years old with a congenital heart defect but otherwise immunologically healthy.

The rearrangement links TRBV15 to TRBJ2-5; TRBD1 aligns across 7 bases. This CDR3 is 17 amino acids long. Trimming at V came to 3 bases and at J to 2 bases, leaving 12 bases not matched to a gene. The germline V gene has CDR1 LNHNV and CDR2 YYDKDF (reference sequence). DNA of the CDR3: TGTGCCACCAGCAGGCCCACTCGGGACAGCATACAAGAGACCCAGTACTTC. As protein: CATSRPTRDSIQETQYF.

About this clone: The germline gene is not matched at one end of the junction; a read error may be the cause. CDR3 nucleotides: TGTGCCAGCAGCTGGATGGACGGAATCCCTCATTGCTTC. It codes for CASSWMDGIPHCF. The chain uses TRBV5-5 and TRBJ2-7; D call uncertain. Germline CDR1 is SGHKS and CDR2 is YYEKEE (reference sequence). The CDR3 length is 13 residues.

This chain uses TRBV10-3 with TRBJ2-7; 7 nucleotides agree with TRBD1. The V and J ends lost 4 bases and 2 bases, in that order; junction bases with no gene match: 8. Germline V gene lookup returns CDR1 ENHRY and CDR2 SYGVKD. The CDR3 totals 15 residues. This CDR3 is CAISGPDRRAYEQYF. CDR3 nucleotide sequence: TGTGCCATCAGTGGCCCGGACAGGAGAGCCTACGAGCAGTACTTC.

V gene TRBV7-2 combines with J gene TRBJ2-3; 7 positions match TRBD2. Germline values: CDR1 SGHTA, CDR2 FQGNSA. This CDR3 is built from 16 residues. The junction had 10 bases not matched to a gene; V was cut back by 4 bases and J by 3 bases. The CDR3 loop is CASSSFSREGTDTQYF. The CDR3 region has the DNA TGTGCCAGCAGCTCGTTCAGCAGGGAGGGGACAGATACGCAGTATTTT. Drawing the rest from reference TRBV7-2 and TRBJ2-3, the complete variable domain is GAGVSQSPSNKVTEKGKDVELRCDPISGHTALYWYRQSLGQGLEFLIYFQGNSAPDKSGLPSDRFSAERTGGSVSTLTIQRTQQEDSAVYLCASSSFSREGTDTQYFGPGTRLTVL.

V gene TRBV28 combines with J gene TRBJ1-1, with D perhaps TRBD1 (6 bases). This CDR3 is built from 14 residues. Trimming cost V 2 bases and J 3 bases, with 10 bases left between them. The germline V gene encodes CDR1 MDHEN and CDR2 SYDVKM. CDR3 protein: CASSLHRADTEAFF. The DNA for the CDR3 is TGTGCCAGCAGTTTACACAGGGCGGACACTGAAGCTTTCTTT.

A few counts support this clone. The CDR3 loop reads CASSPYLGTGYGYTF. CDR3 nucleotides: TGTGCCAGCTCACCATACCTGGGGACGGGGTATGGCTACACCTTC. The chain has TRBV18 and TRBJ1-2; D is perhaps TRBD1 (5 bases). Germline-derived CDR1 and CDR2 are KGHSH and LQKENI. V gave up 2 bases and J gave up 5 bases, with 15 bases separating them. The CDR3 is 15 residues long.

The rearrangement uses TRBV7-2 and TRBJ2-4; D may be TRBD1 (6 bases). CDR1 and CDR2 from the germline V gene are SGHTA and FQGNSA. The CDR3 has 14 amino acids. Trimming took 4 bases from V and 7 from J, leaving 14 bases between them. CDR3 sequence reads: CASSSHPGENIQYF. CDR3 in DNA: TGTGCCAGCAGCTCACACCCAGGGGAGAACATTCAGTACTTC.

Here the CDR3 DNA reads TGTGCCAGCAGTACTTCCGGGATCTACTACGAGCAGTACTTC. Amino acid sequence: CASSTSGIYYEQYF. The V and J genes are TRBV21-1 and TRBJ2-7; the D call TRBD2 from the table was never checked on the DNA. TRBV21-1 is labeled a pseudogene. The CDR3 loop spans 14 amino acids.

This chain links TRBV30 with TRBJ1-2; TRBD1 aligns across 10 bases. Looked up from germline, CDR1 is GTSNPN and CDR2 is SVGIG (reference sequence). The V gene end was trimmed by 1 base and the J gene end by 7 bases; junction bases not matched to a gene: 12. There are 16 residues in the CDR3. This CDR3 is CAWSGQDRGARCGYTF. Here the CDR3 DNA reads TGTGCCTGGAGTGGCCAGGACAGGGGGGCTCGGTGTGGCTACACCTTC. The whole variable domain, remainder taken from reference TRBV30 and TRBJ1-2, is SQTIHQWPATLVQPVGSPLSLECTVEGTSNPNLYWYRQAAGRGLQLLFYSVGIGQISSEVPQNLSASRPQDRQFILSSKKLLLSDSGFYLCAWSGQDRGARCGYTFGSGTRLTVV.

The V gene is TRBV2, the J gene TRBJ2-2; D gene unclear. The CDR3 contains 17 residues. Deletions cut 4 bases from V and 0 bases from J, with 15 bases between. Per germline, CDR1 SNHLY and CDR2 FYNNEI. DNA for the CDR3: TGTGCCAGCAGTGCAGGAGAGGCTTGGCCGAACACCGGGGAGCTGTTTTTT. This gives the protein CASSAGEAWPNTGELFF.

The chain uses TRBV30 and TRBJ1-5, with D hard to call. Germline V gives CDR1 GTSNPN, CDR2 SVGIG (reference sequence). The germline V and J ends were trimmed by 2 bases and 5 bases, with 13 bases remaining between them. This CDR3 region has 14 residues. The DNA of the CDR3 is TGTGCCTGGAGTACCGTAAGGGATCATCAGCCCCAGCATTTT. Encoded protein: CAWSTVRDHQPQHF.

Concerning this clone: Other nucleotide sequences in the sample specify the same CDR3. The chain is built from TRBV6-5 and TRBJ1-3, with D unresolved. The CDR3 has 15 residues. CDR1 is MNHEY, CDR2 SVGAGI, per germline. The ends were cut back, 0 bases at V and 0 bases at J, with 6 bases in the middle. The DNA of the CDR3 is TGTGCCAGCAGTTACTCGTTAAGCTCTGGAAACACCATATATTTT. It is translated as CASSYSLSSGNTIYF.

The rearrangement links TRBV2 to TRBJ2-2, with TRBD1 matching over 9 bases. Germline values: CDR1 SNHLY, CDR2 FYNNEI. V dropped 2 bases and J dropped 1; count of bases not matched to a gene: 14. The CDR3 extends over 20 amino acids. The CDR3 coding sequence is TGTGCCAGCAGTGAAAGGAGGGACAGGGTAACGGGTGGGAACACCGGGGAGCTGTTTTTT. Its translation: CASSERRDRVTGGNTGELFF.

This clone is a singleton in its sample. The chain couples TRBV6-1 to TRBJ1-1, with 7 bases fitting TRBD1. Germline V CDR1 and CDR2: MNHNS, SASEGT. The CDR3 sequence is 13 residues long. Trimming at V came to 11 bases and at J to 0 bases, leaving 6 bases not matched to a gene. CDR3 sequence (DNA): TGTGCCGGCGGGACAGTTATGAACACTGAAGCTTTCTTT. Amino acid sequence: CAGGTVMNTEAFF.

J is TRBJ1-5 and V is TRBV5-5, with TRBD1 matching 7 bases. Germline CDR1 reads SGHKS; CDR2 reads YYEKEE (reference sequence). This CDR3 contains 16 residues. V lost 4 bases, J lost 4 bases, and 11 bases stayed unmatched. The CDR3 bases are TGTGCCAGCAGCGCCGAGGCCGGGACAGAGAATCAGCCCCAGCATTTT. Protein product: CASSAEAGTENQPQHF.

The J gene is TRBJ1-2, the V gene TRBV4-2, with D unresolved. The V end was cut by 0 bases, the J end by 3 bases, with 11 bases between. The CDR3 has 15 residues. Germline V gene data show CDR1 as LGHNA and CDR2 as YNFKEQ. The CDR3 DNA follows: TGTGCCAGCAGCCAAGATTGGGTTGAAGACTATGGCTACACCTTC. Translation gives CASSQDWVEDYGYTF.

This chain joins TRBV19 and TRBJ2-1; 10 bases fit TRBD2. The germline CDR1 and CDR2 sequences are LNHDA and SQIVND (reference sequence). The CDR3 consists of 15 residues. J was trimmed by 4 bases and V by 6 bases; bases with no gene match: 6. The CDR3 region is CASSILAGRYNEQFF. The CDR3, as DNA: TGTGCCAGTAGCATACTAGCGGGAAGGTACAATGAGCAGTTCTTC.

The V gene is TRBV11-2, the J gene TRBJ2-3; 8 nucleotides match TRBD2. V lost 2 bases to trimming and J lost 0 bases; unmatched junction nucleotides: 4. The CDR3 runs 16 residues. From germline, CDR1 is SGHAT and CDR2 FQNNGV. This chain's CDR3 is CASSLRSGSSTDTQYF. CDR3 nucleotide sequence: TGTGCCAGCAGCTTAAGAAGCGGGAGTAGCACAGATACGCAGTATTTT.

This chain joins TRBV7-9 and TRBJ2-6; tentatively, D is TRBD1 (5 bases). The CDR3 covers 16 residues. Germline assignment: CDR1 SEHNR and CDR2 FQNEAQ (reference sequence). Trimming shortened V by 1 base and J by 2 bases, and 9 bases separated the two germline ends. CDR3 in amino acids: CASSLGTTPGANVLTF. The CDR3 DNA sequence: TGTGCCAGCAGCTTAGGGACAACGCCTGGGGCCAACGTCCTGACTTTC. Looking up the rest from reference TRBV7-9 and TRBJ2-6 gives the full variable domain: DTGVSQNPRHKITKRGQNVTFRCDPISEHNRLYWYRQTLGQGPEFLTYFQNEAQLEKSRLLSDRFSAERPKGSFSTLEIQRTEQGDSAMYLCASSLGTTPGANVLTFGAGSRLTVL.

This clone is a singleton in its sample. This chain links TRBV18 with TRBJ2-5, with 9 bases lining up with TRBD2. Germline values: CDR1 KGHSH, CDR2 LQKENI. The junction had 5 bases not matched to a gene; V was cut back by 2 bases and J by 1 base. The CDR3 extends over 16 amino acids. The CDR3 bases are TGTGCCAGCTCACCATGGAGCGGGGGGCGCCAAGAGACCCAGTACTTC. This translates into CASSPWSGGRQETQYF.

A remark on this clone: Its ends do not fully match the called genes, so a read error is possible. J is TRBJ1-1 and V is TRBV6-1; 8 bases fit TRBD1. This CDR3 region has 14 residues. Germline assignment: CDR1 MNHNS and CDR2 SASEGT. The CDR3 coding sequence is TGTGCCAGCAGTGCGGACAGGGAGAACCCTGAAGCTTTCTTT. Encoded protein: CASSADRENPEAFF.

The V gene is TRBV18, the J gene TRBJ1-1, with TRBD1 matching over 9 bases. CDR1 is KGHSH, CDR2 LQKENI, per germline. Losses at the gene ends were 3 bases for V and 6 bases for J; bases not matched to a gene: 14. The CDR3 covers 17 residues. The CDR3 here is CASSPGQGLPDMAEAFF. The DNA for the CDR3 is TGTGCCAGCTCACCGGGACAGGGATTACCAGATATGGCTGAAGCTTTCTTT.

The chain carries TRBV2 and TRBJ2-1, with 12 bases identical to TRBD2. With 4 bases clipped from V and 8 bases from J, the junction kept 9 bases outside the gene matches. Germline loops: CDR1 SNHLY, CDR2 FYNNEI. The CDR3 length is 16 residues. Written as DNA, the CDR3 is TGTGCCAGCAGTGGGACTAGCGGGACGCCCTTGGATGAGCAGTTCTTC. Protein: CASSGTSGTPLDEQFF.

The rearrangement uses TRBV19 and TRBJ2-3; 12 bases match TRBD2. CDR1 is LNHDA and CDR2 is SQIVND in the germline V gene (reference sequence). V gave up 8 bases and J gave up 0 bases; unmatched junction bases: 9. The CDR3 totals 17 residues. The CDR3 protein is CASFRTSGEGSTDTQYF. In nucleotides, the CDR3 is TGTGCCAGTTTCCGGACTAGCGGGGAGGGGAGCACAGATACGCAGTATTTT.

The genes are TRBV28 and TRBJ1-4; the D gene is possibly TRBD1 (5 bases). V was clipped by 5 bases and J by 0 bases, with 16 bases between them. The germline CDR1 and CDR2 sequences are MDHEN and SYDVKM. The CDR3 sequence is 17 residues long. The CDR3 DNA follows: TGTGCCAGCAGTCTCCAGGGAGAAGAAGCAACTAATGAAAAACTGTTTTTT. Encoded protein: CASSLQGEEATNEKLFF. Drawing the rest from reference TRBV28 and TRBJ1-4, the complete variable domain is DVKVTQSSRYLVKRTGEKVFLECVQDMDHENMFWYRQDPGLGLRLIYFSYDVKMKEKGDIPEGYSVSREKKERFSLILESASTNQTSMYLCASSLQGEEATNEKLFFGSGTQLSVL.

The chain carries TRBV11-2 and TRBJ2-7; D gene ambiguous. CDR1 is SGHAT and CDR2 is FQNNGV in the germline V gene. Deletions cut 2 bases from V and 7 bases from J, with 21 bases between. This CDR3 has 16 amino acids. The CDR3 coding sequence is TGTGCCAGCAGCTTAATCGCGACATATCCCGTGGGGGAGCAGTACTTC. Translated: CASSLIATYPVGEQYF.

This clone was found once. This chain links TRBV9 with TRBJ1-4; the D is unclear. This CDR3 region has 15 residues. Trimming took off 0 bases at V and 8 bases at J, with 14 bases between the two ends. CDR1 and CDR2 from the germline V gene are SGDLS and YYNGEE. CDR3 nucleotide sequence: TGTGCCAGCAGCGTAGGATCGGGGAGACCAGAAAAACTGTTTTTT. Its protein product is CASSVGSGRPEKLFF.

The V call is TRBV27, the J call TRBJ2-1; 7 bases map to TRBD2. Per germline, CDR1 MNHEY and CDR2 SMNVEV (reference sequence). This CDR3 region has 16 residues. Trimming removed 6 bases from V and 1 base from J; junction bases left unmatched: 9. CDR3 in amino acids: CASRGRGLSSYNEQFF. DNA for the CDR3: TGTGCCAGCAGGGGGAGGGGACTCTCGTCCTACAATGAGCAGTTCTTC.

The chain recombines TRBV30 with TRBJ1-2; a weak D match, TRBD1 (6 bases). The germline CDR1 and CDR2 sequences are GTSNPN and SVGIG (reference sequence). The CDR3 totals 14 residues. V dropped 4 bases and J dropped 0 bases, with 12 bases sitting between them. The CDR3 loop reads CAWKTGEPNYGYTF. The CDR3 DNA sequence: TGTGCCTGGAAGACAGGAGAACCTAACTATGGCTACACCTTC.

The V gene is TRBV28, the J gene TRBJ1-5; D may be TRBD1 (5 bases). CDR1 and CDR2 (germline): MDHEN, SYDVKM. The CDR3 loop spans 17 amino acids. Trimming shortened V by 1 base and J by 4 bases, and 17 bases separated the two germline ends. CDR3 protein: CASSLYQVGGGNQPQHF. For the CDR3, the DNA is TGTGCCAGCAGTTTATACCAGGTCGGGGGAGGGAATCAGCCCCAGCATTTT.

This sequence joins TRBV4-3 and TRBJ2-2; TRBD2 matches at 8 bases. Germline CDR1 LGHNA, CDR2 YSLEER. The CDR3 is made up of 19 amino acids. The J segment lost 3 bases and the V segment lost 1 base, leaving 13 bases of the junction unmatched. CDR3 sequence (DNA): TGCGCCAGCAGCCAAGTTGGGCCGCGAGCGGGAGAGGACACCGGGGAGCTGTTTTTT. The encoded protein is CASSQVGPRAGEDTGELFF.

The rearrangement uses TRBV7-2 and TRBJ2-3; 9 bases line up with TRBD2. This CDR3 region has 16 residues. V gave up 2 bases and J gave up 2 bases; unmatched junction bases: 5. Germline CDR1 reads SGHTA; CDR2 reads FQGNSA. CDR3 nucleotide sequence: TGTGCCAGCAGCTTAAAAGAGCGGGAGGACACAGATACGCAGTATTTT. It translates to CASSLKEREDTDTQYF.